This T cell receptor beta chain was sequenced for a study of blood T cells in healthy people across ages. General study points: PBMCs were not sorted, which prevented a conclusive comparison of naive versus antigen-experienced cells.

Comments on this clonotype: Its matching antigen is unknown. One end of the junction does not line up with germline, which may come from a read error.

Together with a sample-barcoded 5' primer, a J-beta primer mix was included in a second PCR lasting about 6 to 11 cycles. TCRdb re-called the 5' RACE reads through MiXCR, storing one row per CDR3 protein. There are some 730,000 distinct CDR3 sequences in the sample; roughly 20% occur only once, and less than 25% lies in the top ten. The germline V gene encodes CDR1 MDHEN and CDR2 SYDVKM. The CDR3 extends over 16 amino acids. This chain connects TRBV28 to TRBJ2-5; the match to TRBD1 covers 10 bases. This TCR derives from a man in his 70s in good health. The sample taken for sequencing was blood. The CDR3 is CANSSGTGVIGETQYF. CDR3 sequence (DNA): TGTGCCAACAGTTCCGGGACAGGGGTAATAGGGGAGACCCAGTACTTC.